This is a list of T cell receptor beta chains from one sample in a study of blood T cell repertoires in COVID-19. Some clones are missing from TCRdb's copy, which holds only in-frame ones; the method was immunoSEQ multiplex PCR. The sample carries around 100,000 clones, about 85% recorded once. The specimen was peripheral blood. These receptor sequences come from a man in his fifties or sixties in a cohort sampled during active COVID-19. Both conserved end residues are trimmed from each CDR3.

J gene,V gene,CDR3 protein
TRBJ2-7,TRBV11-2,ASSLEIGTGGYEQY
TRBJ2-5,TRBV6-2/TRBV6-3,ASSYGRLDRQETQY
TRBJ1-1,TRBV5-5,ASSLLGPGTNTEAF
TRBJ1-6,TRBV6-5,AGLHDFNSPLH
TRBJ1-4,TRBV18,ASSPQSHAVNEKLF
TRBJ2-3,TRBV11-3,ASSSPPLAGGTDTQY
TRBJ1-2,TRBV3-1/TRBV3-2,ASSHLGQGDGYT
TRBJ2-5,TRBV18,ASSPFGQGATQETQY
TRBJ1-2,TRBV27,ASWDRGNYGYT
TRBJ2-3,TRBV6-1,ASSERGGRDTQY
TRBJ1-2,TRBV19,ASPQGNYGYT
TRBJ1-1,TRBV10-2,ASVRGVNTEAF
TRBJ1-1,TRBV2,ASNTKNTEAF
TRBJ1-5,TRBV19,ASSSPGQGGNNQPQH
TRBJ2-2,TRBV5-1,ASSQEDHGELF
TRBJ1-4,TRBV5-4,ASSPQALSDRAATNEKLF
TRBJ1-4,TRBV5-1,ASSPGTGHEKLF
TRBJ1-1,TRBV4-2,ASSGGRRQNTEAF
TRBJ2-1,TRBV11-1,ASSSPPGQVDNEQF
TRBJ1-5,TRBV27,ASSSTRRGNSNQPQH
TRBJ2-5,TRBV20-1,SASKTGGEETQY
TRBJ1-1,TRBV4-1,ASSQALVLKEAF
TRBJ1-4,TRBV5-4,ASSLEPGLASEKLF
TRBJ2-3,TRBV6-5,ASSEQGARDTQY
TRBJ2-1,TRBV7-2,ASSLGLAREQF
TRBJ2-2,TRBV19,ASSMEADTGELF